Following are 11 T cell receptor beta chains from one sample sequenced in a study of cytomegalovirus exposure and HLA in healthy donors. The protocol was immunoSEQ multiplex PCR, while the TCRdb copy is restricted to in-frame clones and leaves out a portion. The sample contains about 340,000 clones, approximately 90% of which appear only once. Sequencing was done on a sample of PBMCs. All receptors derive from a woman between 18 and 29 years old in good health and CMV-seronegative.

CDR3 coding DNA: TGCGCCAGCAGCCAAATAGTACAGGGCGGCTACGAGCAGTACTTC. This encodes CASSQIVQGGYEQYF. The V call is TRBV4-3, the J call TRBJ2-7, with D maybe TRBD1 (6 bases). Trimming left V 2 bases short and J 3 bases short, with 14 bases between. This CDR3 has 15 residues. Germline V CDR1 and CDR2: LGHNA, YSLEER.

This clone was detected only once. This rearrangement joins TRBV7-2 to TRBJ2-1; 9 bases are a match to TRBD1. The CDR3 sequence is 17 residues long. V lost 2 bases and J lost 5; bases outside the gene matches: 10. Germline V gene sequence: CDR1 SGHTA, CDR2 FQGNSA. The CDR3, as DNA: TGTGCCAGCAGCTTATATAGGTGGGACAGGGATAACAATGAGCAGTTCTTC. Amino acid sequence: CASSLYRWDRDNNEQFF.

This clone has only a few counts. This rearrangement joins TRBV5-1 to TRBJ1-3; D remains ambiguous. V was cut by 0 bases and J by 4 bases, with 8 bases left in between. The germline gives CDR1 SGHRS, CDR2 YFSETQ. The CDR3 contains 14 residues. This CDR3 reads CASSLGSGGNTIYF. The CDR3 DNA follows: TGCGCCAGCAGCTTGGGTTCGGGGGGAAACACCATATATTTT. The entire variable domain, with the rest obtained from reference TRBV5-1 and TRBJ1-3, is as follows: KAGVTQTPRYLIKTRGQQVTLSCSPISGHRSVSWYQQTPGQGLQFLFEYFSETQRNKGNFPGRFSGRQFSNSRSEMNVSTLELGDSALYLCASSLGSGGNTIYFGEGSWLTVV.

The rearrangement uses TRBV5-6 and TRBJ2-5, with 11 bases matching TRBD2. V lost 4 bases, J lost 5 bases, and 16 bases stayed unmatched. This CDR3 is 18 amino acids long. CDR1 SGHDT and CDR2 YYEEEE come from the germline V gene. The CDR3 DNA sequence: TGTGCCAGCAGCCTCATCTGGACTAGCGGGTTCCACGGGGAGACCCAGTACTTC. Amino acid sequence: CASSLIWTSGFHGETQYF. The whole variable domain, remainder taken from reference TRBV5-6 and TRBJ2-5, is DAGVTQSPTHLIKTRGQQVTLRCSPKSGHDTVSWYQQALGQGPQFIFQYYEEEERQRGNFPDRFSGHQFPNYSSELNVNALLLGDSALYLCASSLIWTSGFHGETQYFGPGTRLLVL.

The chain carries TRBV9 and TRBJ1-2; 7 nucleotides agree with TRBD1. V lost 0 bases and J lost 2; bases outside the gene matches: 1. The CDR3 contains 14 residues. Germline V CDR1 and CDR2: SGDLS, YYNGEE. The CDR3: CASSVATGNYGYTF. As DNA, the CDR3 is TGTGCCAGCAGCGTAGCGACAGGGAACTATGGCTACACCTTC.

The chain is built from TRBV4-2 and TRBJ2-1, with a weak D call TRBD1 (5 bases). CDR3 size: 14 residues. Germline CDR1 and CDR2: LGHNA and YNFKEQ. The V and J ends lost 4 bases and 7 bases respectively, with 14 bases between them. CDR3 DNA: TGTGCCAGCAGCCTATCGACCCAGGGTAATGAGCAGTTCTTC. This sequence encodes CASSLSTQGNEQFF.

The V gene is TRBV6-1, the J gene TRBJ1-5; D is uncertain. This CDR3 is built from 12 residues. Trimming removed 5 bases from V and 5 bases from J, with 7 bases in between. Germline V CDR1 and CDR2: MNHNS, SASEGT. For the CDR3, the DNA is TGTGCCAGCAGTTCTCCCGATCAGCCCCAGCATTTT. It encodes CASSSPDQPQHF.

V is TRBV7-6 and J is TRBJ2-1; 9 positions agree with TRBD2. This CDR3 spans 16 amino acids. Germline V gene sequence: CDR1 SGHVS, CDR2 FNYEAQ. The junction had 4 bases not matched to a gene; V was cut back by 1 base and J by 3 bases. CDR3 nucleotide sequence: TGTGCCAGCAGCTTAGAACTAGCGGGTAGCTACAATGAGCAGTTCTTC. Encoded protein: CASSLELAGSYNEQFF.

This chain joins TRBV15 and TRBJ2-7; perhaps TRBD1 as D (5 bases). Germline V gives CDR1 LNHNV, CDR2 YYDKDF (reference sequence). V was clipped by 0 bases and J by 1 base, with 10 bases between them. The CDR3 is 15 residues long. This CDR3 reads CATSRDGQGSYEQYF. For the CDR3, the DNA is TGTGCCACCAGCAGAGATGGGCAGGGTTCCTACGAGCAGTACTTC.

This chain uses TRBV27 with TRBJ1-2, with 8 bases lining up with TRBD1. This CDR3 contains 15 residues. Trimming removed 8 bases from V and 6 bases from J; junction bases left unmatched: 14. Germline CDR1 and CDR2: MNHEY and SMNVEV (reference sequence). The CDR3 protein is CASPKRAGGKDGYTF. CDR3 DNA: TGTGCCAGCCCTAAGAGGGCAGGGGGCAAAGATGGCTACACCTTC.

The chain couples TRBV10-3 to TRBJ1-1; 8 nucleotides match TRBD1. The CDR3 consists of 13 residues. Trimming removed 4 bases from V and 8 bases from J; junction bases left unmatched: 6. Germline assignment: CDR1 ENHRY and CDR2 SYGVKD. This CDR3 reads CAISVSGQAEAFF. The CDR3 nucleotides read TGTGCCATCAGTGTTTCGGGACAGGCGGAAGCTTTCTTT.